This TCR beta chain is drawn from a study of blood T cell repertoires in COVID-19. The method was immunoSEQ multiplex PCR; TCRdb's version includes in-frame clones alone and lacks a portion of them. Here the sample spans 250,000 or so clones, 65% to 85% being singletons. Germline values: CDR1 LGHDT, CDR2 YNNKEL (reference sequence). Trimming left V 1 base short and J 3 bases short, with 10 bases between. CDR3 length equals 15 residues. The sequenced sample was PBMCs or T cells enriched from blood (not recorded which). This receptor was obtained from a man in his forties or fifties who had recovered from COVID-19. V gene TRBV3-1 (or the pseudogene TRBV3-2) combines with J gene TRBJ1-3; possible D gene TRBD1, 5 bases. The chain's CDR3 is CASSQGQGLGNTIYF. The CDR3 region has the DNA TGTGCCAGCAGCCAAGGGCAGGGTCTTGGAAACACCATATATTTT.